This entry features one TCR beta chain sequence. These data originate in a study of T cells in Graves' hyperthyroidism and ophthalmopathy. Newly diagnosed hyperthyroidism, duration under 2 months, in patients aged 18 to 65. The germline V gene encodes CDR1 DFQATT and CDR2 SNEGSKA (reference sequence). The CDR3 has 13 amino acids. The V end lost 3 bases, the J end lost 5 bases, and 11 bases lay between the germline ends. Amplification yielded TCR beta CDR3 regions, with RNA transcripts as the source. HTBI primers were the set used in a first-round RT-PCR of the TCR CDR3. TCRdb itself ran the multiplex PCR reads through MiXCR, one entry per CDR3 protein. The sample has approximately 400,000 distinct CDR3 sequences; 11% to 15% are singletons.

Sequencing was done on a sample of blood. The sequence was obtained from a woman in her sixties or seventies with Graves' hyperthyroidism. The chain uses TRBV20-1 and TRBJ1-5; TRBD1 might be the D (6 bases). CDR3 DNA sequence: TGCAGTGCTAGTAAGGGGGGTGATCAGCCCCAGCATTTT. Amino acids: CSASKGGDQPQHF.